This T cell receptor beta chain was captured by sequencing in a study of T cell responses to AZD1222 COVID-19 vaccine. Study outcomes and limitations: Recipients of AZD1222 seropositive at baseline numbered only 6 or 7. Clonal diversity may have been underestimated, and the donors were mostly white British, with more females than males. Reports say nearly half of spike-specific TCRs go after unmutated variant regions. The repertoires were collected only after the peak T cell response.

TCRdb's table, derived via immunoSEQ multiplex PCR, lists solely in-frame clones and lacks some. The repertoire has 170,000 or so clones, about 85% of them found once; the top ten carry less than 3%. Trimming stripped 3 bases from V and 2 bases from J, with 13 bases between. This CDR3 spans 15 amino acids. CDR1 is SEHNR and CDR2 is FQNEAQ in the germline V gene (reference sequence). For this clone: What it binds is unknown.

This clonotype originated in an adult in good health. The V call is TRBV7-9, the J call TRBJ2-5, with D possibly matching TRBD2 (7 bases). Here the sequenced sample was peripheral blood, taken on day 0 of AZD1222 vaccination. For the CDR3, the DNA is TGTGCCAGCAGCTTCAGGGGCGGGAGACAAGAGACCCAGTACTTC. Its protein is CASSFRGGRQETQYF.